This T cell receptor beta chain was identified during a study of CD4 T cells in relation to SARS-CoV-2 and coronaviruses. The CDR3 runs 15 residues. V was pared by 0 bases and J by 2 bases, with 12 bases between. Germline V CDR1 and CDR2: SGHRS, YFSETQ. TCRdb's table, derived via immunoSEQ multiplex PCR, lists solely in-frame clones and lacks some. The top ten hold less than 4% of the sample, which has about 37,000 clones, approximately 83% seen once. Sequenced sample: memory CD4+ T cells from PBMCs. The chain combines TRBV5-1 with TRBJ2-7; D remains ambiguous. The source is an adult with COVID-19. CDR3 nucleotide sequence: TGCGCCAGCAGCTTGGAACCCATCAACCCCTACGAGCAGTACTTC. Encoded protein: CASSLEPINPYEQYF.